The 12 T cell receptor beta chains presented below share a single source sample, sequenced in a study of shared clonotypes between healthy human individuals. TCRdb's copy holds only in-frame clones and misses some; the assay was immunoSEQ multiplex PCR. The sample includes over 950,000 clones, roughly 80% of them seen just once. Specimen: memory CD4+ T cells from PBMCs. Documented subset: CD45RA-negative fraction. These receptor sequences come from a man aged 18 to 30 in good health. Some clones in this sample may be carry-over from other donors' samples.

The V call is TRBV7-9, the J call TRBJ2-1, with D possibly matching TRBD1 (6 bases). CDR3 length: 15 residues. V gave up 5 bases and J gave up 3 bases, with 14 bases separating them. The germline gives CDR1 SEHNR, CDR2 FQNEAQ (reference sequence). CDR3 bases: TGTGCCAGCAGCCACCGGGACATAAACTACAATGAGCAGTTCTTC. This codes for CASSHRDINYNEQFF.

V and J are TRBV10-3 and TRBJ1-2; D might be TRBD1 (6 bases). Germline values: CDR1 ENHRY, CDR2 SYGVKD. The CDR3 extends over 15 amino acids. Trimming took off 5 bases at V and 0 bases at J, with 13 bases between the two ends. The CDR3 bases are TGTGCCATCAGTACCAACGACAGGACTAACTATGGCTACACCTTC. Protein product: CAISTNDRTNYGYTF.

Of note for this clone: Different DNA sequences within this sample yield the same CDR3. The chain recombines TRBV27 with TRBJ1-5, with unresolved D. CDR3 length: 13 amino acids. Germline V gives CDR1 MNHEY, CDR2 SMNVEV (reference sequence). V was pared by 5 bases and J by 0 bases, with 5 bases between. The chain's CDR3 is CASSPYSNQPQHF. CDR3 DNA sequence: TGTGCCAGCAGTCCGTATAGCAATCAGCCCCAGCATTTT.

This clone appeared a single time. This chain links TRBV6-1 with TRBJ2-5, with 7 positions matching TRBD1. The V and J ends lost 4 bases and 5 bases, in that order; junction bases with no gene match: 7. Germline values: CDR1 MNHNS, CDR2 SASEGT. The CDR3 contains 14 residues. The CDR3 sequence is CASSAIGGRETQYF. The CDR3 DNA sequence: TGTGCCAGCAGTGCAATAGGGGGCAGGGAGACCCAGTACTTC.

The chain joins TRBV13 to TRBJ1-1; weak D call: TRBD1 (6 bases). The CDR3 covers 15 residues. Trimming removed 3 bases at V and 1 base at J, with 12 bases between. The germline CDR1 and CDR2 sequences are PRHDT and FYEKMQ (reference sequence). The CDR3 loop is CASSFIGQKNTEAFF. CDR3 DNA: TGTGCCAGCAGCTTTATTGGACAGAAGAACACTGAAGCTTTCTTT.

This rearrangement joins TRBV10-3 to TRBJ2-7; 10 bases line up with TRBD1. Per germline, CDR1 ENHRY and CDR2 SYGVKD. The J segment lost 6 bases and the V segment lost 2 bases, leaving 7 bases of the junction unmatched. This CDR3 comprises 15 residues. CDR3 sequence (DNA): TGTGCCATCAGTGAGCCAGGACAGGGGGTACCCGAGCAGTACTTC. Translating gives CAISEPGQGVPEQYF.

The rearrangement uses TRBV7-2 and TRBJ1-2, with D possibly matching TRBD1 (6 bases). Trimming pared 3 bases from V and 8 bases from J, leaving 16 bases between. The CDR3 is made up of 14 amino acids. Looked up from germline, CDR1 is SGHTA and CDR2 is FQGNSA. CDR3 bases: TGTGCCAGCAGCTTGGACAGCCCTTTTAGCGGCTACACCTTC. Translating gives CASSLDSPFSGYTF.

V is TRBV5-1 and J is TRBJ2-1; D tentatively fits TRBD1 or TRBD2 (5 bases each). Germline V CDR1 and CDR2: SGHRS, YFSETQ. The CDR3 contains 13 residues. Trimming stripped 5 bases from V and 5 bases from J, with 11 bases between. CDR3 region: CASRRDRNNEQFF. The CDR3 region has the DNA TGCGCCAGCAGGAGGGACCGCAACAATGAGCAGTTCTTC.

This clone was observed a single time. The V and J genes are TRBV2 and TRBJ2-5; 7 bases match TRBD2. The junction had 3 bases not matched to a gene; V was cut back by 5 bases and J by 0 bases. Looked up from germline, CDR1 is SNHLY and CDR2 is FYNNEI. This CDR3 has 14 residues. This CDR3 is CASSSGTNQETQYF. The CDR3 coding sequence is TGTGCCAGCAGTTCCGGGACTAACCAAGAGACCCAGTACTTC.

The chain joins TRBV10-3 to TRBJ1-1, with 9 bases matching TRBD1. The CDR3 spans 16 residues. Germline assignment: CDR1 ENHRY and CDR2 SYGVKD. J lost 4 bases, V lost 4 bases, and 10 bases had no gene match. CDR3 sequence (DNA): TGTGCCATCAGTGCGAGTACAGGGGGCTCGGGCACTGAAGCTTTCTTT. This gives the protein CAISASTGGSGTEAFF.

The rearrangement uses TRBV12-5 and TRBJ2-2; D remains ambiguous. CDR3 size: 16 residues. V was trimmed by 0 bases and J by 5 bases, leaving 13 bases between them. Germline CDR1 LGHNT, CDR2 FRNRAP. In DNA form, the CDR3 reads TGTGCTAGTGGTTTGGTAACTGGAAGTGATACCGGGGAGCTGTTTTTT. Protein sequence: CASGLVTGSDTGELFF.

The chain is built from TRBV4-2 and TRBJ2-7; 14 bases are a match to TRBD2. V was clipped by 2 bases and J by 6 bases; unmatched bases: 6. In germline, CDR1 is LGHNA, CDR2 YNFKEQ. The length of the CDR3 is 16 residues. CDR3 nucleotide sequence: TGTGCCAGCAGCCAAACGGGACTAGCGGGAGCCCGCGAGCAGTACTTC. As protein: CASSQTGLAGAREQYF.